What follows are 8 T cell receptor beta chains derived from one specimen sequenced in a study of tumor-infiltrating lymphocytes in glioblastoma multiforme. Three nested ARM-PCR rounds with V-beta and C-beta primers built TCRB libraries. A single record per CDR3 protein comes from TCRdb applying MiXCR to the multiplex PCR reads. The sample yields 20,000 or so distinct CDR3 sequences, just under 70% seen once. The sample was peripheral blood. The receptor source for this set is a male donor with glioblastoma.

To note about this clonotype: The junction does not match germline at one end; this may be a read error. V is TRBV11-2 and J is TRBJ2-7, with unresolved D. Germline V gives CDR1 SGHAT, CDR2 FQNNGV. The CDR3 length is 12 residues. The CDR3, as DNA: TGTGCCTGCAGCTTAGATCTCCGCGAGCAGTACTTC. Protein: CACSLDLREQYF. The variable domain in full, completed from reference TRBV11-2 and TRBJ2-7, reads EAGVAQSPRYKIIEKRQSVAFWCNPISGHATLYWYQQILGQGPKLLIQFQNNGVVDDSQLPKDRFSAERLKGVDSTLKIQPAKLEDSAVYLCACSLDLREQYFGPGTRLTVT.

Remarks on this clonotype: Because it lacks the conserved phenylalanine or tryptophan at the end, this CDR3 is likely a read error. The DNA is omitted, as the CDR3 cannot be located on it reliably, and the CDR3 follows TCRdb's listing. The rearrangement uses TRBV4-3 and TRBJ2-7; TRBD2 is taken as the D call from the table, unchecked against the DNA. Germline V gene data show CDR1 as LGHNA and CDR2 as YSLEER. The CDR3 comprises 15 residues, both ends counted. The CDR3 spells CASSLGTSGSYEPYL.

Points on this clonotype: One end of the junction varies from germline; a read error may be responsible. V usage is TRBV11-2 and J usage is TRBJ2-2, with TRBD1 as a possible D gene (5 bases). CDR1 is SGHAT and CDR2 is FQNNGV in the germline V gene. The CDR3 consists of 15 residues. CDR3 loop: CAISLVWEGAWELFF. The CDR3 nucleotides are TGTGCCATCAGCTTAGTTTGGGAAGGGGCCTGGGAGCTGTTTTTT.

The table lists this clonotype with many counts. The chain joins TRBV30 to TRBJ1-1; maybe TRBD1 (6 bases). The CDR3 sequence is 13 residues long. V lost 3 bases and J lost 8, with 16 bases in between. The germline V gene has CDR1 GTSNPN and CDR2 SVGIG (reference sequence). The CDR3: CAWREPGQREAFF. CDR3 nucleotides: TGTGCCTGGAGAGAACCGGGACAAAGGGAAGCTTTCTTT.

The chain joins TRBV11-2 to TRBJ1-1; D uncertain. The germline V gene has CDR1 SGHAT and CDR2 FQNNGV. Between the trimmed V and J ends, which lost 0 bases and 0 bases, there was a span of 17 bases. This CDR3 has 18 amino acids. CDR3 residues: CASSLDRPGSVLNTEAFF. The CDR3 bases are TGTGCCAGCAGCTTAGATCGTCCGGGGAGCGTTTTGAACACTGAAGCTTTCTTT.

This clonotype turned up a few times. The J gene is TRBJ1-4, the V gene TRBV24-1; no clear D gene. The CDR3 loop spans 12 amino acids. Between the trimmed V and J ends, which lost 4 bases and 5 bases, there was a span of 4 bases. CDR1 is KGHDR, CDR2 SFDVKD, per germline. CDR3: CATSDPNEKLFF. CDR3 DNA sequence: TGTGCCACCAGTGACCCCAATGAAAAACTGTTTTTT.

Details on this clonotype: A read error may account for a junction end that differs from germline. The chain combines TRBV20-1 with TRBJ1-1; TRBD1 might be the D (5 bases). CDR1 DFQATT and CDR2 SNEGSKA come from the germline V gene (reference sequence). CDR3 length equals 14 residues. CDR3 bases: TGCAGCGCTAGAGATGTTGGGAGGCAGGGTCGAGCTTTCTTT. Translated: CSARDVGRQGRAFF.

The chain has TRBV12-5 and TRBJ2-1; D is possibly TRBD1 or TRBD2 (6 bases each). This CDR3 has 12 residues. V lost 5 bases to trimming and J lost 9 bases, with 11 bases between them. Germline assignment: CDR1 LGHNT and CDR2 FRNRAP. CDR3 coding DNA: TGTGCTAGTGGTCCAAGGGGGGCTGAGCAGTTCTTC. It is translated as CASGPRGAEQFF.